This TCR beta chain was documented in a study of cytomegalovirus exposure and HLA in healthy donors. On the study more broadly: The 90 to 150 validation repertoires matched the 500 to 750 first-cohort repertoires in platform, a later analysis reported.

On this clone: Its target is not known.

TCRdb's table, derived via immunoSEQ multiplex PCR, lists solely in-frame clones and lacks some. This table has more than 70,000 clones, less than 96% appearing once. Per germline, CDR1 SGDLS and CDR2 YYNGEE. The CDR3 sequence is 12 residues long. The V gene lost 4 bases and the J gene lost 5 bases, with 7 bases spanning the gap. General study findings and limits: Most sequenced TCRs were rare (though some public TCRs occurred in many donors). Overall, around 160 TCR beta chains were annotated as cytomegalovirus-associated.

The genes are TRBV9 and TRBJ2-1, with D possibly being TRBD1 (5 bases). The sequence was obtained from a man aged 18 to 29 in good health and CMV-seropositive. Sequences were obtained from PBMCs. The CDR3 DNA sequence: TGTGCCAGCAGCCCAGGGAACAATGAGCAGTTCTTC. It encodes CASSPGNNEQFF.